This T cell receptor beta chain was sequenced during a study of vaccination and CD4 T cells after COVID-19. Study background: Convalescents were six males and four females, two of them Hispanic. Cultures that served as controls received a CEFX pool, an HIV-1 Nef pool, or no peptide.

Findings and limits, study-wide: Spike mono-reactive status applied to 304 of 307 vaccine-specific clones in convalescent patients.

This clonotype was recorded once. Its antigen is as yet unknown. Sequencing of DNA taken from cultured CD4+ T cells relied on the Oncomine TCR Beta short-read assay. TCRdb independently ran MiXCR on the PCR reads; one entry per CDR3 protein. The data show fewer than 20,000 distinct CDR3 sequences, more than 40% seen once. The treatment here: roughly 10-day PBMC culture with coronavirus spike peptide pools or control peptides (ViraFEST assay). The CDR3 length is 13 residues. Per germline, CDR1 SNHLY and CDR2 FYNNEI. The V gene lost 5 bases and the J gene lost 4 bases, with 9 bases spanning the gap. This sequence was found in a human donor who had recovered from COVID-19. The chain couples TRBV2 to TRBJ1-3; unclear D gene. The input for sequencing was CD4+ T cells from blood, cultured in vitro, taken before SARS-CoV-2 vaccination. CDR3 nucleotides: TGTGCCAGCAGTCCCCCTGGGGGAAACACCATATATTTT. Translating it yields CASSPPGGNTIYF.